This entry lists 17 T cell receptor beta chains sequenced from one sample in a study of T cell repertoires in cytomegalovirus infection. No antigen is known for these receptors. From the reads, TCRdb called clonotypes with MiXCR, one entry per CDR3 protein. The sample includes hundreds of thousands of distinct CDR3 sequences, about 33% of them seen just once. The sequencing here drew on cultured PBMCs, taken from culture after CMV antigen stimulation. Source of these receptors: a human donor in good health (CMV status not recorded). Some clones in this sample may be carry-over from other donors' samples.

The table lists this clonotype with a few counts. The chain recombines TRBV19 with TRBJ1-2, with TRBD1 matching over 7 bases. The CDR3 sequence is 14 residues long. Germline V gene data show CDR1 as LNHDA and CDR2 as SQIVND (reference sequence). Trimming cost V 5 bases and J 0 bases; bases outside gene matches: 3. The CDR3 loop is CASSVTGANYGYTF. CDR3 in DNA: TGTGCCAGTAGTGTTACAGGGGCTAACTATGGCTACACCTTC. Full variable domain (outside the CDR3, taken from reference TRBV19 and TRBJ1-2): DGGITQSPKYLFRKEGQNVTLSCEQNLNHDAMYWYRQDPGQGLRLIYYSQIVNDFQKGDIAEGYSVSREKKESFPLTVTSAQKNPTAFYLCASSVTGANYGYTFGSGTRLTVV.

The V call is TRBV6-2 or TRBV6-3, the J call TRBJ1-2, with D possibly matching TRBD1 (6 bases). Germline CDR1 reads MNHEY; CDR2 reads SVGEGT. The CDR3 totals 14 residues. Trimming cost V 5 bases and J 5 bases, with 15 bases left between them. The CDR3 region has the DNA TGTGCCAGCAGTACCAGGGGTCCGGAATATGGCTACACCTTC. Translation: CASSTRGPEYGYTF.

The J gene is TRBJ1-2, the V gene TRBV11-2, with D tentatively TRBD1 (5 bases). CDR3 length equals 16 residues. Trimming removed 7 bases at V and 4 bases at J, with 22 bases between. From germline, CDR1 is SGHAT and CDR2 FQNNGV. The CDR3 coding sequence is TGTGCCAGCAACCGTCTGCGGAGGGGCGCGGGCTATGGCTACACCTTC. It encodes CASNRLRRGAGYGYTF.

This clonotype turned up a few times. This chain uses TRBV7-2 with TRBJ2-2; D is unclear. Trimming took 2 bases from V and 4 from J, leaving 8 bases between them. Germline V gene sequence: CDR1 SGHTA, CDR2 FQGNSA. The CDR3 is 14 amino acids. CDR3 sequence reads: CASSLLGSTGELFF. Here the CDR3 DNA reads TGTGCCAGCAGCTTATTGGGTTCCACCGGGGAGCTGTTTTTT.

The V call is TRBV6-1, the J call TRBJ2-3, with D hard to call. Germline CDR1 MNHNS, CDR2 SASEGT. The CDR3 has 14 residues. The V gene lost 3 bases and the J gene lost 2 bases, with 9 bases spanning the gap. CDR3 DNA sequence: TGTGCCAGCAGTGATCTGTCTCTCACAGATACGCAGTATTTT. It translates to CASSDLSLTDTQYF.

The chain recombines TRBV15 with TRBJ2-2; the D is unclear. Trimming cost V 0 bases and J 2 bases, with 4 bases left between them. CDR3 length equals 14 residues. The germline V gene encodes CDR1 LNHNV and CDR2 YYDKDF (reference sequence). CDR3 region: CATSRDHNTGELFF. The DNA of the CDR3 is TGTGCCACCAGCAGAGATCACAACACCGGGGAGCTGTTTTTT.

This chain links TRBV7-2 with TRBJ2-1; D remains unclear. From germline, CDR1 is SGHTA and CDR2 FQGNSA. The CDR3 sequence is 11 residues long. Trimming stripped 3 bases from V and 10 bases from J, with 7 bases between. CDR3 loop: CASSFRREQFF. CDR3 DNA sequence: TGTGCCAGCAGCTTCAGGCGGGAGCAGTTCTTC.

In DNA form, the CDR3 reads TGTGCCATCAGCAGACCGGGACAGGGGAACACTGAAGCTTTCTTT. It codes for CAISRPGQGNTEAFF. The V and J genes are TRBV10-3 and TRBJ1-1, with TRBD1 matching 9 bases. The V gene end was trimmed by 6 bases and the J gene end by 1 base; junction bases not matched to a gene: 6. The CDR3 is made up of 15 amino acids. Germline V gene lookup returns CDR1 ENHRY and CDR2 SYGVKD.

This chain connects TRBV12-3 or TRBV12-4 to TRBJ1-5; TRBD1 might be the D (5 bases). Between the trimmed V and J ends, which lost 2 bases and 4 bases, there was a span of 12 bases. The CDR3 is made up of 15 amino acids. The CDR3 region has the DNA TGTGCCAGCAGTTTATCAGGGAGAGAAAATCAGCCCCAGCATTTT. Its translation is CASSLSGRENQPQHF.

V usage is TRBV27 and J usage is TRBJ1-2; 8 bases agree with TRBD1. The germline gives CDR1 MNHEY, CDR2 SMNVEV (reference sequence). The CDR3 length is 17 residues. Losses at the gene ends were 2 bases for V and 3 bases for J; bases not matched to a gene: 11. The CDR3 nucleotides are TGTGCCAGCAGTTTACGCAACCACCCGACAGGGGACTATGGCTACACCTTC. Translating it yields CASSLRNHPTGDYGYTF.

In its sample, this clonotype was seen once. The chain links TRBV6-8 to TRBJ2-1, with 9 bases matching TRBD1. This CDR3 comprises 15 residues. Looked up from germline, CDR1 is MNHGY and CDR2 is SAAAGT. V gave up 8 bases and J gave up 0 bases; unmatched junction bases: 5. CDR3 sequence reads: CASDPGQGSYNEQFF. CDR3 DNA: TGTGCCAGCGACCCGGGACAGGGCTCCTACAATGAGCAGTTCTTC.

This chain connects TRBV7-9 to TRBJ2-1; the D is unclear. The CDR3 extends over 11 amino acids. Germline CDR1 reads SEHNR; CDR2 reads FQNEAQ (reference sequence). V lost 8 bases, J lost 11 bases, and 13 bases lay in between. This CDR3 reads CASGAWVKQFF. CDR3 nucleotide sequence: TGTGCCAGCGGAGCCTGGGTGAAGCAGTTCTTC.

Ten or more counts support this clonotype. V is TRBV7-8 and J is TRBJ2-5, with D perhaps matching TRBD2 (6 bases). Trimming left V 3 bases short and J 4 bases short, with 9 bases between. CDR1 and CDR2 from the germline V gene are SGHVS and FQNEAQ. CDR3 length equals 13 residues. CDR3 nucleotide sequence: TGTGCCAGCAGCTTCGCCGGGAGAGAGACCCAGTACTTC. This translates into CASSFAGRETQYF.

This rearrangement joins TRBV5-6 to TRBJ2-5, with TRBD1 identical over 8 bases. This CDR3 has 15 amino acids. The V gene's germline CDR1 is SGHDT and CDR2 YYEEEE. J was trimmed by 4 bases and V by 2 bases; bases with no gene match: 7. CDR3 residues: CASSFRQGAGETQYF. The DNA of the CDR3 is TGTGCCAGCAGCTTTCGCCAGGGGGCGGGAGAGACCCAGTACTTC.

The rearrangement links TRBV19 to TRBJ2-3; the match to TRBD1 covers 9 bases. This CDR3 is built from 14 residues. Losses at the gene ends were 7 bases for V and 4 bases for J; bases not matched to a gene: 6. From germline, CDR1 is LNHDA and CDR2 SQIVND (reference sequence). The DNA of the CDR3 is TGTGCCAGTACCCCGGGACAGGGCCCAGATACGCAGTATTTT. It specifies CASTPGQGPDTQYF. The full variable domain, in which reference TRBV19 and TRBJ2-3 provide the parts outside the CDR3, is DGGITQSPKYLFRKEGQNVTLSCEQNLNHDAMYWYRQDPGQGLRLIYYSQIVNDFQKGDIAEGYSVSREKKESFPLTVTSAQKNPTAFYLCASTPGQGPDTQYFGPGTRLTVL.

The rearrangement joins TRBV3-1 to TRBJ2-4; D perhaps matches TRBD2 (6 bases). V lost 2 bases and J 1 base, leaving 9 bases between the germline ends. The CDR3 is 15 amino acids. Germline CDR1 is LGHDT and CDR2 is YNNKEL (reference sequence). CDR3 sequence reads: CASSQLGGAKNIQYF. CDR3 sequence (DNA): TGTGCCAGCAGCCAATTAGGAGGGGCCAAAAACATTCAGTACTTC.

The chain joins TRBV7-2 to TRBJ2-1, with D possibly TRBD2 on 6 matching bases. CDR1 is SGHTA, CDR2 FQGNSA, per germline. The CDR3 has 15 residues. Deletions cut 1 base from V and 2 bases from J, with 9 bases between. CDR3 in DNA: TGTGCCAGCAGCTTAGGTCCGGGGGCCTACAATGAGCAGTTCTTC. It yields the protein CASSLGPGAYNEQFF.